This TCR beta chain was sequenced during a study of radiotherapy plus CTLA-4 blockade in lung cancer. Study information: Among enrolled patients, about 18% responded and approximately 33% achieved disease control.

The method was immunoSEQ multiplex PCR; TCRdb's version includes in-frame clones alone and lacks a portion of them. The sample consists of approximately 40,000 clones, 75% to 80% of them appearing once. This CDR3 region has 15 residues. The germline V gene has CDR1 LGHNA and CDR2 YSLEER. Trimming shortened V by 9 bases and J by 4 bases, and 18 bases separated the two germline ends. Study findings and constraints: Early shifts in blood T cell clones, with interferon-beta, reportedly predicted response best. TCR clones of tumor origin grew in blood after radiotherapy plus ipilimumab.

This clone was recorded a few times. The antigen remains unidentified. The rearrangement uses TRBV4-3 and TRBJ1-4; possibly TRBD1 for D (5 bases). The clonotype originates from a human donor with non-small cell lung cancer whose response to radiotherapy plus ipilimumab could not be evaluated. Sequences were derived from peripheral blood, sampled from a patient treated with radiotherapy plus ipilimumab. CDR3 sequence reads: CASQSGARGNEKLFF. The CDR3 DNA reads as TGCGCCAGTCAGAGTGGGGCGCGCGGTAATGAAAAACTGTTTTTT.